This TCR beta chain is drawn from a study of blood T cells in healthy people across ages. A J-beta primer mix and a sample-barcoded 5' primer were used in a second PCR of about 6 to 12 cycles. TCRdb called the 5' RACE reads again in MiXCR, with one record for every CDR3 protein. The sample carries roughly 2 million distinct CDR3 sequences, roughly 49% recorded once. The CDR3 extends over 14 amino acids. The V gene's germline CDR1 is MNHNY and CDR2 SVGAGI (reference sequence). The trim removed 10 bases at V and 3 bases at J, leaving 9 bases unmatched. The TCR was taken from a woman aged 40 to 50 in good health. Specimen: blood. The chain is built from TRBV6-6 and TRBJ2-1; 7 bases line up with TRBD2. Here the CDR3 DNA reads TGTGCCACGAGGGCCAGCGGGGACTACAATGAGCAGTTCTTC. Amino acids: CATRASGDYNEQFF.